Below, one T cell receptor (beta chain) is given with its context. What this receptor recognizes is not known. Base quality data are lacking; no much larger clone is found one base away. CDR1 and CDR2, looked up from the germline V gene, are SGDLS and YYNGEE. The CDR3 runs 15 amino acids, cysteine and phenylalanine included. The retained sequence is limited to the CDR3, 45 bases, with the frame set at the first base. V is cut by 0 bases and J by 6 bases, and the space between the germline ends is 15 bases. This specimen belongs to a study of beta chain features in type 1 diabetes (dated by TCRdb to between 2018 and 2020). For the study in its entirety: Mean age, gender distribution, total cell number and subset yield did not differ between patients and healthy donors. A total of some 110 million sorted cells were examined across all samples, and the number of cells per subset was strongly correlated with RNA yield. The study compared TCRB repertoires of sorted circulating CD4+ T cell subsets between recently diagnosed type 1 diabetes patients and matched healthy donors. Whereas all 30 or so donors provided naive and central memory subsets, regulatory and stem cell-like memory subsets were isolated from just 8 patients and about eight healthy donors.

Results the study describes overall, beyond this receptor: Because cDNA was sequenced instead of genomic DNA, highly expressing activated cells could be over-represented, though the groups showed no difference in activation or CD3 levels. Type 1 diabetes patients showed a moderate but significant shortening of TCRB CDR3 length in all four CD4+ subsets. Naive, central memory and regulatory TCRB repertoires appeared to be more alike among patients than among healthy donors. Shorter templates might have been favored by PCR, but patient and control samples were amplified and corrected together, so both groups would have been affected equally by any skew. At VDJ recombination sites, patients with type 1 diabetes made fewer insertions and deleted more nucleotides, a pattern implying thymic rearrangement abnormalities. Because small numbers of individuals were included in the HLA sub-analyses, any influence of HLA type on TCRB rearrangement was left unresolved.

The entire amount of isolated RNA was reverse transcribed using the High Capacity cDNA Reverse Transcription Kit, so the sequenced TCRB transcripts were expressed ones. Deep immunoSEQ sequencing was performed on naive, central memory and regulatory T cell samples, with an average of around 3.5 million total reads per sample. After sorted cells were lysed in RLT buffer, RNA was extracted with DNase-treated RNeasy Micro or Mini kits, with the choice depending on cell number. To prevent cross-contamination, every cell subset was processed on its own, while patient and healthy donor samples were processed together. Using the immunoSEQ multiplex PCR, TCRB sequences were amplified from cDNA into 87-bp fragments spanning the CDR3 region. The amplicons were sequenced using the Illumina HiSeq platform. Turning to the authors' computational methods: PCR bias was corrected computationally using synthetic template baselines, and reads within Hamming distance 2 were collapsed, with unmergeable singletons discarded. Reads were aligned against IMGT to assign V, D and J genes, CDR3 length and insertions or deletions at six rearrangement sites. Within each subset, clonotype counts were normalized to the number of sorted cells before true diversity and Gini coefficients were calculated with the tcR R package. The overlap coefficient, calculated on TCRB nucleotide sequences, was used to measure repertoire sharing. As a proxy for the pre-selection repertoire, out-of-frame TCRB sequences from naive cells were analyzed. The immuneACCESS repertoire file appears here via TCRdb, limited to in-frame rearrangements. These files lack a portion of the clones; in checked studies, under half of the deficit traces to unresolved V genes, and the cause of the others is not known. V, J and clone size are those of that table, while D and trimming were read from the DNA. A total of approximately 250,000 clones appear in this sample, 11% of them only once. More than 0.015% of the sample is in the top ten clones.

Each donor gave one peripheral blood draw, averaging roughly 100 mL, which was collected into heparinised tubes. Naive, central memory, regulatory and stem cell-like memory CD4+ T cells were sorted on a BD FACSAria II using a panel including CD45RO, CCR7, CD25, CD127, CD95 and CD27. Purity was above 95% for every sorted population. PBMCs were separated immediately by Lymphoprep density gradient centrifugation and were stained directly, without being cultured. To minimize batch effects, samples were stained and sorted in pairs, one healthy donor with one patient per experiment. This sequence originates from a young man with type 1 diabetes. The rearranged chain carries TRBV9 and TRBJ1-1, with TRBD1 as a weak D call on 5 bases. Input material: naive CD4+ T cells from blood. This specimen's cell subset or site label, per the study, means: true naive CD4+ T cells. The base sequence is TGTGCCAGCAGCGTAGAGTCGGGGGGGAAGGCTGAAGCTTTCTTT. It translates as CASSVESGGKAEAFF.